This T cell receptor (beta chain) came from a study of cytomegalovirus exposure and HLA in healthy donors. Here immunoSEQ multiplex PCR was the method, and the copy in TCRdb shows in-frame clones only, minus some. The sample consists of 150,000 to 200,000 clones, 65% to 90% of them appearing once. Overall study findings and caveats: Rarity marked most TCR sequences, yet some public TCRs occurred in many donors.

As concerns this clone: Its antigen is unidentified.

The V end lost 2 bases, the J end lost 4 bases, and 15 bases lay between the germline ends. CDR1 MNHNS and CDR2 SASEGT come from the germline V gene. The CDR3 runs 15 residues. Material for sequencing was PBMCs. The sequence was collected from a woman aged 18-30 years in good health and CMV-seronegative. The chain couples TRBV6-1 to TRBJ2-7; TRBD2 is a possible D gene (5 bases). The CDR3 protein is CASSERWNGGYEQYF. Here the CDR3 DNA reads TGTGCCAGCAGTGAAAGGTGGAACGGAGGATACGAGCAGTACTTC.